Presented here are 5 T cell receptor beta chains from one specimen sequenced in a study of cytomegalovirus exposure and HLA in healthy donors. PCR used 60 Vbeta primers and 13 Jbeta primers. Profiling relied on immunoSEQ multiplex PCR, and the TCRdb table lists in-frame clones only, not all of them. The data hold 130,000 to 150,000 clones, with 80% observed a single time. The sequencing input was PBMCs. The receptor source for this set is a man aged 25 to 40 in good health and CMV-seronegative.

This clone was seen just once. This chain links TRBV10-1 with TRBJ2-2; D is undetermined. The germline V gene has CDR1 WNHNN and CDR2 SYGVQD (reference sequence). V was cut by 0 bases and J by 6 bases, with 11 bases left in between. This CDR3 is built from 15 residues. CDR3: CASSESAGVSGELFF. CDR3 in DNA: TGCGCCAGCAGTGAGTCGGCAGGCGTATCCGGGGAGCTGTTTTTT.

The rearrangement joins TRBV6-5 to TRBJ2-7, with TRBD1 identical over 10 bases. The CDR3 is made up of 13 amino acids. Germline CDR1 MNHEY, CDR2 SVGAGI. J lost 7 bases, V lost 7 bases, and 7 bases had no gene match. CDR3 nucleotides: TGTGCCAGCAAGGGACAGGGGCCTGGGGAGCAGTACTTC. Residues: CASKGQGPGEQYF.

The table lists this clone with a count of one. J is TRBJ2-1 and V is TRBV6-5; D gene uncertain. Trimming stripped 5 bases from V and 4 bases from J, with 15 bases between. The V gene's germline CDR1 is MNHEY and CDR2 SVGAGI. The CDR3 loop spans 15 amino acids. The CDR3 nucleotides read TGTGCCAGCAGTCTCTCTCCCCCTCCGTACAATGAGCAGTTCTTC. Protein: CASSLSPPPYNEQFF.

The chain recombines TRBV19 with TRBJ1-5; no clear D. This CDR3 spans 12 amino acids. CDR1 is LNHDA and CDR2 is SQIVND in the germline V gene (reference sequence). V lost 6 bases and J lost 5, with 8 bases in between. The CDR3 bases are TGTGCCAGTAGCCTAGGTTATCAGCCCCAGCATTTT. Protein: CASSLGYQPQHF.

This chain connects TRBV18 to TRBJ1-1, with TRBD1 matching over 12 bases. The CDR3 has 19 residues. Trimming cost V 1 base and J 1 base; bases outside gene matches: 10. Germline V gene sequence: CDR1 KGHSH, CDR2 LQKENI. CDR3 in amino acids: CASSPRDRGLGVGNTEAFF. CDR3 sequence (DNA): TGTGCCAGCTCACCACGGGACAGGGGGCTGGGGGTCGGGAACACTGAAGCTTTCTTT.